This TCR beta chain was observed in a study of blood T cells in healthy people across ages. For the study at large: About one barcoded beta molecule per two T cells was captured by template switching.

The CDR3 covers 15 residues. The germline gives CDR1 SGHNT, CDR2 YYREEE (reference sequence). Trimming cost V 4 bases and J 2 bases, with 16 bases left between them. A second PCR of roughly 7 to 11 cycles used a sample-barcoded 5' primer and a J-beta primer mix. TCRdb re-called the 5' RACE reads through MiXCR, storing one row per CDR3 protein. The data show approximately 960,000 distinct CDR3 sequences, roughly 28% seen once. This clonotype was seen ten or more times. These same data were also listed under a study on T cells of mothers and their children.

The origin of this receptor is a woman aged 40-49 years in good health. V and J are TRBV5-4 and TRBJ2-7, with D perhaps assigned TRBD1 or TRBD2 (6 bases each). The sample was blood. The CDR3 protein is CASSPHGGQAYEQYF. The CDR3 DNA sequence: TGTGCCAGCAGCCCTCACGGGGGACAAGCCTACGAGCAGTACTTC.